Listed here are 19 T cell receptor beta chains from one sample, sequenced in a study of OX40 agonist ivuxolimab in advanced cancers. The table came from immunoSEQ multiplex PCR; TCRdb's copy has only in-frame clones and leaves some out. The table has about 95,000 clones, approximately 92% seen once. The starting material was CD4+ or CD8+ T cells sorted from blood, obtained in a trial of the OX40 agonist ivuxolimab. Receptors were obtained from an adult with an advanced solid tumor such as melanoma, head and neck, liver or kidney cancer.

V gene TRBV6-6 combines with J gene TRBJ2-1; the match to TRBD1 covers 7 bases. V shed 5 bases and J 5 bases; nucleotides not matched to a gene: 3. This CDR3 is 13 amino acids long. Germline V gives CDR1 MNHNY, CDR2 SVGAGI (reference sequence). The CDR3 loop reads CASSTDRDNEQFF. In nucleotides, the CDR3 is TGTGCCAGCAGTACCGACAGGGACAATGAGCAGTTCTTC.

With regard to this clone: Other DNA sequences within the sample encode an identical CDR3. The rearrangement uses TRBV2 and TRBJ2-1, with D possibly matching TRBD2 (5 bases). Trimming shortened V by 6 bases and J by 10 bases, and 13 bases separated the two germline ends. The CDR3 spans 12 residues. The germline V gene encodes CDR1 SNHLY and CDR2 FYNNEI. The CDR3 here is CASSKEGEEQFF. In DNA form, the CDR3 reads TGTGCCAGCAGCAAAGAGGGAGAAGAGCAGTTCTTC.

This chain links TRBV19 with TRBJ2-5; D is perhaps TRBD2 (6 bases). The CDR3 runs 13 residues. Trimming took 7 bases from V and 6 from J, leaving 15 bases between them. Germline CDR1 and CDR2: LNHDA and SQIVND (reference sequence). The CDR3 loop reads CASTAEGQQTQYF. In DNA form, the CDR3 reads TGTGCCAGTACAGCGGAGGGGCAGCAGACCCAGTACTTC.

The rearrangement joins TRBV7-2 to TRBJ1-3, with D uncertain. The CDR3 has 12 amino acids. Trimming pared 3 bases from V and 4 bases from J, leaving 4 bases between. Germline V gene lookup returns CDR1 SGHTA and CDR2 FQGNSA. The CDR3 is CASSLSGNTIYF. Written as DNA, the CDR3 is TGTGCCAGCAGCTTGTCCGGAAACACCATATATTTT. Filled out from reference TRBV7-2 and TRBJ1-3, the complete variable domain reads GAGVSQSPSNKVTEKGKDVELRCDPISGHTALYWYRQSLGQGLEFLIYFQGNSAPDKSGLPSDRFSAERTGGSVSTLTIQRTQQEDSAVYLCASSLSGNTIYFGEGSWLTVV.

The J gene is TRBJ2-7, the V gene TRBV19; 8 nucleotides match TRBD2. The CDR3 is made up of 20 amino acids. The germline V gene encodes CDR1 LNHDA and CDR2 SQIVND (reference sequence). V trimming: 4 bases; J trimming: 3 bases; junction bases outside the gene matches: 23. CDR3 nucleotide sequence: TGTGCCAGTAGTACGGAACCTCAAAGGGGGAAGGCTAGCGGGTTCTACGAGCAGTACTTC. Residues: CASSTEPQRGKASGFYEQYF.

This rearrangement joins TRBV5-6 to TRBJ2-7, with D perhaps assigned TRBD1 or TRBD2 (5 bases each). V was clipped by 4 bases and J by 2 bases, with 16 bases between them. The CDR3 sequence is 15 residues long. Germline CDR1 reads SGHDT; CDR2 reads YYEEEE. The CDR3 DNA reads as TGTGCCAGCAGCCCGGGGCAGGTTCGGACCTACGAGCAGTACTTC. It encodes CASSPGQVRTYEQYF.

This clone was counted once. The chain couples TRBV9 to TRBJ2-2; D is possibly TRBD1 or TRBD2 (6 bases each). Germline V lookup: CDR1 SGDLS, CDR2 YYNGEE. V was trimmed by 4 bases and J by 4 bases, leaving 20 bases between them. CDR3 length: 17 amino acids. The CDR3 protein is CASSLYGAGDSTGELFF. The CDR3 nucleotides are TGTGCCAGCAGCCTTTACGGGGCAGGGGACTCCACCGGGGAGCTGTTTTTT.

The chain employs TRBV6-5 and TRBJ1-4; D is unresolved. V lost 5 bases, J lost 14 bases, and 12 bases lay in between. Germline CDR1 is MNHEY and CDR2 is SVGAGI. The CDR3 is 11 residues long. CDR3: CASSAGRTLFF. DNA of the CDR3: TGTGCCAGCAGTGCCGGTCGAACGCTGTTTTTT.

The rearrangement uses TRBV30 and TRBJ1-3, with D possibly being TRBD1 (6 bases). This CDR3 is built from 14 residues. In germline, CDR1 is GTSNPN, CDR2 SVGIG (reference sequence). The germline V and J ends were trimmed by 2 bases and 4 bases, with 12 bases remaining between them. In nucleotides, the CDR3 is TGTGCCTGGAGTACAGGGTCACTGGGAAACACCATATATTTT. Translation: CAWSTGSLGNTIYF.

This chain links TRBV9 with TRBJ1-3; no reliable D call. In germline, CDR1 is SGDLS, CDR2 YYNGEE. The CDR3 is made up of 17 amino acids. Deletions cut 4 bases from V and 5 bases from J, with 22 bases between. The CDR3 spells CASSPRTSEFRRNTIYF. In nucleotides, the CDR3 is TGTGCCAGCAGCCCGCGAACCTCGGAGTTTAGAAGAAACACCATATATTTT.

This chain uses TRBV10-3 with TRBJ2-1; D is undetermined. Per the germline V gene, CDR1 is ENHRY and CDR2 is SYGVKD. Trimming removed 0 bases from V and 3 bases from J, with 9 bases in between. CDR3 length: 15 residues. Written as DNA, the CDR3 is TGTGCCATCAGTGAGTCGGTTGAGATCTACAATGAGCAGTTCTTC. Translated: CAISESVEIYNEQFF.

CDR3 in amino acids: CASTDSGSSGNTIYF. The CDR3 DNA reads as TGTGCCAGTACGGACAGTGGAAGCTCTGGAAACACCATATATTTT. The J gene is TRBJ1-3, the V gene TRBV19; tentatively, D is TRBD1 (6 bases). V was shortened by 7 bases and J by 0 bases, with 13 bases between the two germline ends. The CDR3 is 15 amino acids. Looked up from germline, CDR1 is LNHDA and CDR2 is SQIVND (reference sequence).

The chain recombines TRBV30 with TRBJ1-2; no reliable D call. The CDR3 has 14 amino acids. The ends were cut back, 2 bases at V and 4 bases at J, with 14 bases in the middle. Germline lookup yields CDR1 GTSNPN and CDR2 SVGIG (reference sequence). CDR3 amino acids: CAWSRGYGGYGYTF. The DNA of the CDR3 is TGTGCCTGGAGTCGAGGGTATGGAGGCTATGGCTACACCTTC. Full variable domain (remainder filled in from reference TRBV30 and TRBJ1-2): SQTIHQWPATLVQPVGSPLSLECTVEGTSNPNLYWYRQAAGRGLQLLFYSVGIGQISSEVPQNLSASRPQDRQFILSSKKLLLSDSGFYLCAWSRGYGGYGYTFGSGTRLTVV.

The V call is TRBV7-3, the J call TRBJ2-3; 15 nucleotides match TRBD2. The germline gives CDR1 SGHTA, CDR2 FQGTGA. The CDR3 covers 16 residues. V lost 5 bases, J lost 3 bases, and 3 bases stayed unmatched. Here the CDR3 DNA reads TGTGCCAGCAGCCCCGGACTAGCGGGGGGGACAGATACGCAGTATTTT. Translated, it gives CASSPGLAGGTDTQYF. The full variable domain, its missing parts supplied by reference TRBV7-3 and TRBJ2-3, is GAGVSQTPSNKVTEKGKYVELRCDPISGHTALYWYRQSLGQGPEFLIYFQGTGAADDSGLPNDRFFAVRPEGSVSTLKIQRTERGDSAVYLCASSPGLAGGTDTQYFGPGTRLTVL.

This clone showed up just a few times. The J gene is TRBJ2-5, the V gene TRBV7-2; TRBD1 agrees at 7 bases. This CDR3 contains 14 residues. Unmatched junction bases numbered 7, after V lost 5 bases and J lost 4 bases. The V gene's germline CDR1 is SGHTA and CDR2 FQGNSA. CDR3 residues: CASSRGAGGETQYF. DNA for the CDR3: TGTGCCAGCAGCCGAGGGGCAGGGGGAGAGACCCAGTACTTC.

The rearrangement links TRBV27 to TRBJ1-5; 7 positions agree with TRBD1. CDR3 size: 13 residues. The trim removed 7 bases at V and 7 bases at J, leaving 7 bases unmatched. Germline V CDR1 and CDR2: MNHEY, SMNVEV (reference sequence). The CDR3: CASTPIRGQPQHF. The CDR3, as DNA: TGTGCCAGCACCCCAATCAGGGGGCAGCCCCAGCATTTT.

This sequence joins TRBV11-2 and TRBJ1-1, with D possibly being TRBD1 (6 bases). Trimming cost V 1 base and J 5 bases, with 17 bases left between them. CDR1 is SGHAT and CDR2 is FQNNGV in the germline V gene. The CDR3 is 16 residues long. CDR3 nucleotide sequence: TGTGCCAGCAGCTTAGGGGCGGGGGGCTTAGCTACTGAAGCTTTCTTT. Its translation is CASSLGAGGLATEAFF.

V and J are TRBV30 and TRBJ2-3; tentative D call: TRBD1 (6 bases). Germline loops: CDR1 GTSNPN, CDR2 SVGIG (reference sequence). With 3 bases removed from V and 3 bases from J, the gap between germline ends came to 10 bases. This CDR3 is built from 13 residues. The CDR3 is CAWSTGRTDTQYF. The CDR3 DNA reads TGTGCCTGGAGCACAGGGAGAACAGATACGCAGTATTTT.

The chain combines TRBV7-8 with TRBJ2-7, with TRBD1 matching 7 bases. Per the germline V gene, CDR1 is SGHVS and CDR2 is FQNEAQ. V shed 5 bases and J 3 bases; nucleotides not matched to a gene: 13. The CDR3 spans 16 residues. The CDR3 loop reads CASSLPGWDSGYEQYF. CDR3 DNA sequence: TGTGCCAGCAGCCTACCCGGTTGGGACAGCGGCTACGAGCAGTACTTC.